The 21 T cell receptor beta chains presented below share a single source sample, sequenced in a study of low-dose radiotherapy and immunotherapy resistance in tumors. Time point meaning: before trial treatment. Primers targeting TRAV and TRBV primed first-strand cDNA, covering alpha and beta chains. A roughly 21-cycle PCR with a constant-region primer and V-primer adapter amplified TCRs. One entry per CDR3 protein, called by TCRdb with MiXCR from the reads. The sample shows tens of thousands of distinct CDR3 sequences, around 32% of them seen only once. This specimen consisted of PBMCs, obtained before treatment. Source of these receptors: a female donor with ovarian cancer.

The chain recombines TRBV5-1 with TRBJ2-2; 8 bases are shared with TRBD2. Germline CDR1 is SGHRS and CDR2 is YFSETQ. J lost 2 bases, V lost 8 bases, and 8 bases had no gene match. The CDR3 spans 15 residues. The CDR3 sequence is CASTYGLANTGELFF. The CDR3 bases are TGCGCCAGTACGTATGGACTAGCTAACACCGGGGAGCTGTTTTTT.

The rearrangement uses TRBV4-3 and TRBJ2-1, with 7 bases that match TRBD2. Unmatched junction bases numbered 5, after V lost 0 bases and J lost 6 bases. In germline, CDR1 is LGHNA, CDR2 YSLEER. The CDR3 loop spans 15 amino acids. The DNA for the CDR3 is TGCGCCAGCAGCCAAGACTGGGGGAGGGCCAATGAGCAGTTCTTC. As protein: CASSQDWGRANEQFF.

The V gene is TRBV2, the J gene TRBJ2-1; tentative D call: TRBD2 (7 bases). The CDR3 has 16 residues. V was cut by 7 bases and J by 3 bases, with 19 bases left in between. Looked up from germline, CDR1 is SNHLY and CDR2 is FYNNEI. CDR3 region: CASTEGGGGLYNEQFF. In DNA, the CDR3 is TGTGCCAGCACAGAGGGAGGGGGGGGCCTCTACAATGAGCAGTTCTTC.

This chain connects TRBV10-3 to TRBJ1-2, with a tentative D call TRBD1 (5 bases). The CDR3 is 10 residues long. Germline values: CDR1 ENHRY, CDR2 SYGVKD. The V and J ends lost 6 bases and 13 bases respectively, with 12 bases between them. CDR3 sequence: CAIRQTVPTF. DNA for the CDR3: TGTGCCATCAGACAGACAGTGCCCACCTTC.

This clonotype was detected only a few times. This chain connects TRBV2 to TRBJ2-3; D gene unclear. CDR3 size: 11 residues. Trimming stripped 9 bases from V and 6 bases from J, with 10 bases between. Germline loops: CDR1 SNHLY, CDR2 FYNNEI. CDR3 DNA: TGTGCCAGTCAGCAGGTGGATACGCAGTATTTT. This sequence encodes CASQQVDTQYF.

This sequence joins TRBV24-1 and TRBJ2-1, with TRBD2 identical over 12 bases. This CDR3 contains 14 residues. CDR1 is KGHDR, CDR2 SFDVKD, per germline. Losses at the gene ends were 9 bases for V and 4 bases for J; bases not matched to a gene: 3. The CDR3 nucleotides read TGTGCCACCTCGGGACTAGCGGGTTACAATGAGCAGTTCTTC. This gives the protein CATSGLAGYNEQFF.

This clonotype was seen repeatedly, ten times or more. V and J are TRBV5-1 and TRBJ2-1; D gene uncertain. The CDR3 extends over 15 amino acids. V was trimmed by 4 bases and J by 0 bases, leaving 11 bases between them. Germline lookup yields CDR1 SGHRS and CDR2 YFSETQ. The CDR3 DNA follows: TGCGCCAGCAGCCTAGACCCTACCTCCTACAATGAGCAGTTCTTC. Translation: CASSLDPTSYNEQFF.

Regarding this clonotype: The germline gene is not matched at one end of the junction; a read error may be the cause. This rearrangement joins TRBV3-1 to TRBJ2-7, with a possible D match to TRBD1 (5 bases). CDR1 LGHDT and CDR2 YNNKEL come from the germline V gene (reference sequence). The length of the CDR3 is 14 residues. This chain's CDR3 is CAGSQRQSPYEQYF. CDR3 in DNA: TGTGCCGGCAGCCAAAGACAGAGTCCCTACGAGCAGTACTTC.

Many counts were recorded for this clonotype. The J gene is TRBJ2-1, the V gene TRBV12-3 or TRBV12-4; TRBD1 matches 9 bases. The CDR3 is 13 residues long. The trim removed 4 bases at V and 12 bases at J, leaving 7 bases unmatched. The DNA for the CDR3 is TGTGCCAGCAGTTCCGGGACAGGGTACCGGCAGTTCTTC. Its translation: CASSSGTGYRQFF.

The rearrangement joins TRBV9 to TRBJ2-1, with 7 bases that match TRBD1. CDR1 is SGDLS, CDR2 YYNGEE, per germline. Unmatched junction bases numbered 9, after V lost 3 bases and J lost 9 bases. CDR3 size: 14 residues. Here the CDR3 DNA reads TGTGCCAGCAGCGCGGGACAGCATAAGGGTGAGCAGTTCTTC. This codes for CASSAGQHKGEQFF.

Ten or more counts support this clonotype. The chain couples TRBV30 to TRBJ2-1, with TRBD2 identical over 11 bases. After removal of 0 bases from V and 1 base from J, the junction contained 5 bases not matched to a gene. The CDR3 has 17 residues. The germline CDR1 and CDR2 sequences are GTSNPN and SVGIG (reference sequence). The CDR3 DNA reads TGTGCCTGGAGTGTGAGAGCTAGCGGGAGGTCCTACAATGAGCAGTTCTTC. The encoded protein is CAWSVRASGRSYNEQFF.

This clonotype showed up many times. The gene calls are TRBV6-5 and TRBJ1-2; 7 nucleotides line up with TRBD1. The CDR3 loop spans 12 amino acids. The germline gives CDR1 MNHEY, CDR2 SVGAGI. V shed 5 bases, J shed 6 bases, and the junction held 3 bases outside the gene matches. CDR3 loop: CASSRQGNGYTF. CDR3 DNA: TGTGCCAGCAGTCGACAGGGAAATGGCTACACCTTC.

Ten or more counts support this clonotype. The chain employs TRBV29-1 and TRBJ1-4; maybe TRBD1 (5 bases). CDR3 length equals 13 residues. V lost 5 bases and J lost 3, with 10 bases in between. Germline lookup yields CDR1 SQVTM and CDR2 ANQGSEA. The CDR3 bases are TGCAGCGTTTTGGGGCCCGCTAATGAAAAACTGTTTTTT. Translated: CSVLGPANEKLFF.

Notes on this clonotype: It differs at one base from a far larger clone, so likely a read error. The genes are TRBV4-3 and TRBJ2-5; the match to TRBD2 covers 8 bases. The CDR3 length is 16 residues. Per the germline V gene, CDR1 is LGHNA and CDR2 is YSLEER. The CDR3 spells CVSSQELRGVQETQYF. In DNA, the CDR3 is TGCGTCAGCAGCCAAGAGTTGCGGGGGGTCCAAGAGACCCAGTACTTC.

As for this clonotype: A far larger clone is off by one base, so a read error is likely. The chain couples TRBV30 to TRBJ2-7, with 10 bases matching TRBD2. Germline CDR1 and CDR2: GTSNPN and SVGIG (reference sequence). The CDR3 length is 14 residues. The J segment lost 7 bases and the V segment lost 2 bases, leaving 8 bases of the junction unmatched. The CDR3 here is CAWSSGRAGYEQYF. DNA for the CDR3: TGTGCCTGGAGTAGCGGGAGGGCCGGCTATGAGCAGTACTTC.

Details on this clonotype: An end of the junction differs from the germline gene, which may be a read error. The chain combines TRBV24-1 with TRBJ1-2; D is ambiguous. Germline V gives CDR1 KGHDR, CDR2 SFDVKD. This CDR3 spans 18 amino acids. CDR3 DNA: TGTGCCACCAGTGATTCTAAGAGGCGGGGAGGCGCTAAGTATGGCTACACCTTC. Translating it yields CATSDSKRRGGAKYGYTF.

A single count supports this clonotype. A read error likely explains this, since a far larger clone differs by one base. V gene TRBV12-3 or TRBV12-4 combines with J gene TRBJ2-1, with 16 bases fitting TRBD2. The trim removed 6 bases at V and 10 bases at J, leaving 9 bases unmatched. The CDR3 extends over 16 amino acids. CDR3 protein: CASSTGTSGRGYEQFF. CDR3 bases: TGTGCCAGCAGCACGGGGACTAGCGGGAGGGGCTACGAGCAGTTCTTC.

This clonotype showed up just a few times. This chain links TRBV7-9 with TRBJ2-7, with D perhaps matching TRBD1 (6 bases). Germline loops: CDR1 SEHNR, CDR2 FQNEAQ (reference sequence). Trimming removed 0 bases from V and 6 bases from J, with 9 bases in between. This CDR3 is built from 13 residues. CDR3 amino acids: CASSLALGAEQYF. CDR3 nucleotide sequence: TGTGCCAGCAGCTTAGCTTTGGGGGCCGAGCAGTACTTC. The whole variable domain, remainder taken from reference TRBV7-9 and TRBJ2-7, is DTGVSQNPRHKITKRGQNVTFRCDPISEHNRLYWYRQTLGQGPEFLTYFQNEAQLEKSRLLSDRFSAERPKGSFSTLEIQRTEQGDSAMYLCASSLALGAEQYFGPGTRLTVT.

This clonotype was detected many times. This rearrangement joins TRBV7-2 to TRBJ2-7, with D maybe TRBD1 (5 bases). V gave up 3 bases and J gave up 2 bases, with 8 bases separating them. CDR3 length equals 13 residues. The germline V gene encodes CDR1 SGHTA and CDR2 FQGNSA. CDR3 region: CASSLTDTYEQYF. The CDR3 coding sequence is TGTGCCAGCAGCTTGACGGACACCTACGAGCAGTACTTC.

Ten or more counts support this clonotype. V is TRBV10-3 and J is TRBJ1-2; 8 bases fit TRBD1. The length of the CDR3 is 11 residues. The junction had 4 bases not matched to a gene; V was cut back by 8 bases and J by 8 bases. Germline-derived CDR1 and CDR2 are ENHRY and SYGVKD. CDR3 bases: TGTGCCATCGCAGGGGGCGGAGGCTACACCTTC. Its protein is CAIAGGGGYTF.

This clonotype was observed a handful of times. The chain employs TRBV19 and TRBJ2-7, with D possibly being TRBD1 (5 bases). Looked up from germline, CDR1 is LNHDA and CDR2 is SQIVND (reference sequence). The CDR3 is 13 amino acids. Trimming pared 1 base from V and 2 bases from J, leaving 6 bases between. The CDR3 loop is CASSIGTTYEQYF. The CDR3 bases are TGTGCCAGTAGTATAGGGACAACCTACGAGCAGTACTTC.